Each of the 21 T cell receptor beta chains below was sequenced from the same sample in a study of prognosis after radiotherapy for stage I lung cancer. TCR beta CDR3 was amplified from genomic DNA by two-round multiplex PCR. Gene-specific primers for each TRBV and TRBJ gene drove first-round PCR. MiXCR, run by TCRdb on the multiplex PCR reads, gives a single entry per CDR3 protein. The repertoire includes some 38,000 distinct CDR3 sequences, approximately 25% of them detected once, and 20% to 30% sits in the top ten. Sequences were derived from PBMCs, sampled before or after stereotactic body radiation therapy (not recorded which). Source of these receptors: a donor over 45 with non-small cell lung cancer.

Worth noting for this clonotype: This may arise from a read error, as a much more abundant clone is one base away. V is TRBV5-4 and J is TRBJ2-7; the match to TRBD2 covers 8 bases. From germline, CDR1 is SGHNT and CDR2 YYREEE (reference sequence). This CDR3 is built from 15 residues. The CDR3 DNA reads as TGTGCCAACAGCTTGGAACTAGCGGAGAACTACGAGCAGTACTTC. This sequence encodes CANSLELAENYEQYF.

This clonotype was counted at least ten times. DNA for the CDR3: TGTGCCAGCAGTTCTCGGGACACATATCAGCCCCAGCATTTT. Its translation: CASSSRDTYQPQHF. The J gene is TRBJ1-5, the V gene TRBV28; D is possibly TRBD1 (6 bases). CDR1 MDHEN and CDR2 SYDVKM come from the germline V gene. Deletions cut 4 bases from V and 5 bases from J, with 12 bases between. This CDR3 has 14 amino acids.

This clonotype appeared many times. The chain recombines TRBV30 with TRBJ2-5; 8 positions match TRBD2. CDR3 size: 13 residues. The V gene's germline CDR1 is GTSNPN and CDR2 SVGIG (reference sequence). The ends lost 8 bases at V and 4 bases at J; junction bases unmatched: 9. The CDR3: CAGLWTSPETQYF. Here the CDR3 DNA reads TGTGCCGGGCTTTGGACTAGCCCAGAGACCCAGTACTTC.

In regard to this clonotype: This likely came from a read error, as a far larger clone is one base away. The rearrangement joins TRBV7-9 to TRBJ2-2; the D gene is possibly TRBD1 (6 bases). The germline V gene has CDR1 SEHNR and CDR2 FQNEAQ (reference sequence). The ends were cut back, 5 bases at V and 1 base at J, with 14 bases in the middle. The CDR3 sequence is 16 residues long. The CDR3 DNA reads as TGTGCCAGCAGCCGACAGGTGTGGGAGAACACCGGGGAGCTGTTTTTT. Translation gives CASSRQVWENTGELFF.

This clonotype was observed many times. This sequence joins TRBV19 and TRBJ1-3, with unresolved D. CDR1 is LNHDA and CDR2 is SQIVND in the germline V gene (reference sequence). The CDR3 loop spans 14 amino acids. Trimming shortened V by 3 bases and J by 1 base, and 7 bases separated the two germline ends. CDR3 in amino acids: CASSISGSGNTIYF. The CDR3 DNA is TGTGCCAGTAGTATTTCGGGTTCTGGAAACACCATATATTTT.

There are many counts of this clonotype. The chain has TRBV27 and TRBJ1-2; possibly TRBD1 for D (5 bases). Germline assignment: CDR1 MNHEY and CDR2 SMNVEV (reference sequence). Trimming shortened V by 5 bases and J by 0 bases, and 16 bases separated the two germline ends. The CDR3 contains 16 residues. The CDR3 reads CASSRVGAETNYGYTF. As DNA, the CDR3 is TGTGCCAGCAGTCGTGTTGGGGCAGAGACTAACTATGGCTACACCTTC.

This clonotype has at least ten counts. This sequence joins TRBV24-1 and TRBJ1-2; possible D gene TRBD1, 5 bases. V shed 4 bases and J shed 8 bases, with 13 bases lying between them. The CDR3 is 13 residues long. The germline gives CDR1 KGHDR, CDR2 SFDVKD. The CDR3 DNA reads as TGTGCCACCAGTGAATCAGGGTTAACGGGCTACACCTTC. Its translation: CATSESGLTGYTF.

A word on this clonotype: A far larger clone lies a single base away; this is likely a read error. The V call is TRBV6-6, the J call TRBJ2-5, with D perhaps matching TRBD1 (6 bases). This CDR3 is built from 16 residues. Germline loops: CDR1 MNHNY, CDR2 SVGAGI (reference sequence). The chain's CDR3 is CASSYSTAQGQETHYF. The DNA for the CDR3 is TGTGCCAGCAGTTACTCGACCGCTCAGGGGCAAGAGACCCATTACTTC.

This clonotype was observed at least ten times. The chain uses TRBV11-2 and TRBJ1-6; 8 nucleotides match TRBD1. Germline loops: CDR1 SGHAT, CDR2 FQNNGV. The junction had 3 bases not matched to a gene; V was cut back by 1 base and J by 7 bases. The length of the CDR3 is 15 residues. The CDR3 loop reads CASSLGYRGNSPLHF. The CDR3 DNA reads TGTGCCAGCAGCTTAGGGTACAGGGGGAATTCACCCCTCCACTTT. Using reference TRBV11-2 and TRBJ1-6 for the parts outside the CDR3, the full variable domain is EAGVAQSPRYKIIEKRQSVAFWCNPISGHATLYWYQQILGQGPKLLIQFQNNGVVDDSQLPKDRFSAERLKGVDSTLKIQPAKLEDSAVYLCASSLGYRGNSPLHFGNGTRLTVT.

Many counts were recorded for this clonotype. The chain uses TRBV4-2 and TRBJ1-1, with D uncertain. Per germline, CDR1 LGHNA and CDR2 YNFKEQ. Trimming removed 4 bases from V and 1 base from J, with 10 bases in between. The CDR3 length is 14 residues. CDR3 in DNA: TGTGCCAGCAGCCGACGGGAACAGAACACTGAAGCTTTCTTT. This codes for CASSRREQNTEAFF.

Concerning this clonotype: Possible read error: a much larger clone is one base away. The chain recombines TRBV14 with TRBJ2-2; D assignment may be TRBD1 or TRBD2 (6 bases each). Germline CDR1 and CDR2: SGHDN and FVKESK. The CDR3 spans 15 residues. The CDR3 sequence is CACSQGGGRTGELFF. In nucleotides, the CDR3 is TGTGCCTGCAGCCAAGGAGGGGGGCGGACCGGGGAGCTGTTTTTT.

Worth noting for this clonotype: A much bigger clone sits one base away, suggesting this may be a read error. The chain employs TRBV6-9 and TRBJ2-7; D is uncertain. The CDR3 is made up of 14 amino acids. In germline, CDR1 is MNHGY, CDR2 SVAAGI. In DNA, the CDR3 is TGTGCCTGCAGTTCTAGGGCCTCCTCCTACGAGCAGTACTTC. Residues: CACSSRASSYEQYF.

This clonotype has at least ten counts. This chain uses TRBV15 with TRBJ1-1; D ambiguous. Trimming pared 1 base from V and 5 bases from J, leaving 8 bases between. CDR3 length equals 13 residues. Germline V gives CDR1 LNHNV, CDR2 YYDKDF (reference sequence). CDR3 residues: CATSRVQTTEAFF. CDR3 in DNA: TGTGCCACCAGCAGAGTGCAAACGACTGAAGCTTTCTTT.

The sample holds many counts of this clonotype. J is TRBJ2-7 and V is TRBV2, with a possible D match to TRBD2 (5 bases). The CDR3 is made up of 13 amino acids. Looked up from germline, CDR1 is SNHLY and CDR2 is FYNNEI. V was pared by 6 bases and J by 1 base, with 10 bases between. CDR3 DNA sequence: TGTGCCAGCAGGATGGAGGCGTCCTACGAGCAGTACTTC. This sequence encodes CASRMEASYEQYF.

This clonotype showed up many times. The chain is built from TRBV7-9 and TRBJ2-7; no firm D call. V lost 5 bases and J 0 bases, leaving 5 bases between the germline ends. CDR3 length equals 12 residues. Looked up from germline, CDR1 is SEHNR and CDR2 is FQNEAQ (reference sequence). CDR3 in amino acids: CASSQSSYEQYF. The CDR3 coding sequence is TGTGCCAGCAGCCAGAGCTCCTACGAGCAGTACTTC.

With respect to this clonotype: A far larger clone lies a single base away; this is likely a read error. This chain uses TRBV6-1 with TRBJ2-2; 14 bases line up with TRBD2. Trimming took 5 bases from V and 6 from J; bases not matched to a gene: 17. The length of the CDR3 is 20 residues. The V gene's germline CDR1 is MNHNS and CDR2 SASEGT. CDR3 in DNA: TGTGCCAGCAGTCCGTGGACTAGCGGGGGGCACACTCTGGGTGCCGGGGAGCTGTTTTTT. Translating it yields CASSPWTSGGHTLGAGELFF.

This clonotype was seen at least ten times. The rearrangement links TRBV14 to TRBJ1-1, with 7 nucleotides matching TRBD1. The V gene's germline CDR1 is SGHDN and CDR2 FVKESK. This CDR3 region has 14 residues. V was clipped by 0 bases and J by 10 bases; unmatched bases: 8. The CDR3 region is CASSQDRTGGSAFF. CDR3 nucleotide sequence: TGTGCCAGCAGCCAAGACAGGACAGGAGGGTCAGCTTTCTTT.

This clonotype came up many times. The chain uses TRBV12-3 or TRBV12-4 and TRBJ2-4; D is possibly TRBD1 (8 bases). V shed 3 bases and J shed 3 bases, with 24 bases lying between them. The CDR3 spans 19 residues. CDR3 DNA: TGTGCCAGCAGTTTCAACGCCGGGGAGGACAGGGAGGGCAAAAACATTCAGTACTTC. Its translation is CASSFNAGEDREGKNIQYF.

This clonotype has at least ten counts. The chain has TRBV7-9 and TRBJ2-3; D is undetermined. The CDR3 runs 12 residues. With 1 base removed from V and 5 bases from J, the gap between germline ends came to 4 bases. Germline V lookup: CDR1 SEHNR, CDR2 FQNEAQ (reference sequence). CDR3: CASSLGRDTQYF. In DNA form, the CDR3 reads TGTGCCAGCAGCTTAGGAAGAGATACGCAGTATTTT.

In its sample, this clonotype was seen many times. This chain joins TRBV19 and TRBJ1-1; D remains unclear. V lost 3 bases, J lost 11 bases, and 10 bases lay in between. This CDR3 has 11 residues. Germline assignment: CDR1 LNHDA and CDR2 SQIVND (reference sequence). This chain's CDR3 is CASSIGEKAFF. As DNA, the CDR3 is TGTGCCAGTAGTATCGGAGAGAAGGCTTTCTTT.

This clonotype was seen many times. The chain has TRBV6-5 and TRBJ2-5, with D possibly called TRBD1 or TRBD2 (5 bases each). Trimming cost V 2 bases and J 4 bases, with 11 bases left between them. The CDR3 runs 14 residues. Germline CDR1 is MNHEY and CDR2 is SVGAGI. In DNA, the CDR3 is TGTGCCAGCAGTTACATGGGGGTTACAGAGACCCAGTACTTC. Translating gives CASSYMGVTETQYF.